Shown below are 10 T cell receptor beta chains from a single sample sequenced in a study of shared clonotypes between healthy human individuals. Naive CD8 cells were CD45RO-negative, positively selected for CCR7, excluding terminally differentiated effector memory CD45RA+ cells. The assay was immunoSEQ multiplex PCR, and TCRdb's table has in-frame clones only and misses some. In the table there are some 2 million clones, approximately 94% of which are singletons. Sample: naive CD8+ T cells sorted from blood. The receptors shown here come from a man between 18 and 29 years old in good health.

V and J are TRBV10-3 and TRBJ2-2; possibly TRBD1 or TRBD2 for D (5 bases each). Germline V gene data show CDR1 as ENHRY and CDR2 as SYGVKD. CDR3 length: 13 residues. Trimming took off 7 bases at V and 2 bases at J, with 8 bases between the two ends. CDR3 coding DNA: TGTGCCATCATGGGGGACAACACCGGGGAGCTGTTTTTT. It specifies CAIMGDNTGELFF.

Remarks on this clone: Mismatch with germline at one junction end may stem from a read error. The V call is TRBV6-1, the J call TRBJ1-3; no definite D call. This CDR3 comprises 15 residues. CDR1 is MNHNS and CDR2 is SASEGT in the germline V gene. CDR3 residues: CASSDYSDSGNIIYF. The CDR3 region has the DNA TGTGCCAGCAGTGACTACTCCGACTCTGGAAACATCATATATTTT.

V is TRBV30 and J is TRBJ2-3; 7 bases match TRBD2. This CDR3 region has 15 residues. Germline lookup yields CDR1 GTSNPN and CDR2 SVGIG (reference sequence). V shed 0 bases, J shed 2 bases, and the junction held 5 bases outside the gene matches. The CDR3 spells CAWSVLRGVTDTQYF. As DNA, the CDR3 is TGTGCCTGGAGTGTACTCCGGGGGGTCACAGATACGCAGTATTTT.

CDR3 protein: CASSLEGRGGHNEQFF. CDR3 sequence (DNA): TGTGCCAGCAGCTTAGAAGGCAGGGGCGGCCACAATGAGCAGTTCTTC. This rearrangement joins TRBV7-2 to TRBJ2-1; TRBD1 might be the D (6 bases). CDR3 length: 16 amino acids. V was shortened by 1 base and J by 5 bases, with 15 bases between the two germline ends. The V gene's germline CDR1 is SGHTA and CDR2 FQGNSA.

This chain joins TRBV9 and TRBJ2-7; 8 bases match TRBD2. CDR3 length: 15 amino acids. J gave up 2 bases and V 3 bases, and 7 bases lay outside the gene matches. Germline V gene sequence: CDR1 SGDLS, CDR2 YYNGEE. The CDR3 DNA sequence: TGTGCCAGCAGCGGCGAAGCGGGGGTTCCCTACGAGCAGTACTTC. Its protein product is CASSGEAGVPYEQYF.

In this sample, this clone turned up once. V gene TRBV19 combines with J gene TRBJ1-4; 8 bases line up with TRBD1. CDR1 is LNHDA, CDR2 SQIVND, per germline (reference sequence). Germline trimming cut 6 bases from V and 7 bases from J; bases unmatched to any gene: 4. This CDR3 spans 13 amino acids. The CDR3 region has the DNA TGTGCCAGTAGGGACAGGGATGTTGAAAAACTGTTTTTT. This translates into CASRDRDVEKLFF.

V gene TRBV9 combines with J gene TRBJ2-2; TRBD1 aligns across 11 bases. CDR3 length: 17 amino acids. Germline lookup yields CDR1 SGDLS and CDR2 YYNGEE. Trimming removed 0 bases from V and 6 bases from J; junction bases left unmatched: 7. Written as DNA, the CDR3 is TGTGCCAGCAGCGTAGGACCCCCGGGACAGGGGGCCGGGGAGCTGTTTTTT. This encodes CASSVGPPGQGAGELFF.

This chain joins TRBV10-1 and TRBJ2-1; D is tentatively TRBD1 or TRBD2 (5 bases each). The CDR3 consists of 14 residues. Germline V gives CDR1 WNHNN, CDR2 SYGVQD (reference sequence). Trimming took off 2 bases at V and 0 bases at J, with 5 bases between the two ends. The CDR3 region has the DNA TGCGCCAGCAGTGAGGGGGGCTCCTACAATGAGCAGTTCTTC. The encoded protein is CASSEGGSYNEQFF.

The chain uses TRBV28 and TRBJ2-7; the D gene is possibly TRBD2 (6 bases). The germline V gene encodes CDR1 MDHEN and CDR2 SYDVKM. The CDR3 sequence is 11 residues long. The V end was cut by 5 bases, the J end by 12 bases, with 14 bases between. The CDR3 sequence: CASSQGLGLYF. The CDR3 bases are TGTGCCAGCAGTCAGGGACTGGGACTGTACTTC.

Worth noting for this clone: Its ends do not fully match the called genes, so a read error is possible. The CDR3 nucleotides are TGTGCCAGCAGCTTATCCCGGGGGGTAGACTTC. As protein: CASSLSRGVDF. The chain couples TRBV7-9 to TRBJ2-5, with 7 bases matching TRBD2. This CDR3 has 11 amino acids. Germline assignment: CDR1 SEHNR and CDR2 FQNEAQ (reference sequence).